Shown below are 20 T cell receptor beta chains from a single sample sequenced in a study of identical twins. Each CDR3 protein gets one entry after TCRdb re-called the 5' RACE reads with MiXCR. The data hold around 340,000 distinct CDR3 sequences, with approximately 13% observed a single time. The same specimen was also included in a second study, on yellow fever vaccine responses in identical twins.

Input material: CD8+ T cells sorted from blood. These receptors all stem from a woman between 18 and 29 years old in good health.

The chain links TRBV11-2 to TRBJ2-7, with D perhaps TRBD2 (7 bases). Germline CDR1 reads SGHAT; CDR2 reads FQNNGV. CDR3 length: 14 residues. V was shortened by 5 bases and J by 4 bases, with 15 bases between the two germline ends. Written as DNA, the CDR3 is TGTGCCAGCAGCCAGGGGAGGGCCAGGTACGAGCAGTACTTC. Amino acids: CASSQGRARYEQYF.

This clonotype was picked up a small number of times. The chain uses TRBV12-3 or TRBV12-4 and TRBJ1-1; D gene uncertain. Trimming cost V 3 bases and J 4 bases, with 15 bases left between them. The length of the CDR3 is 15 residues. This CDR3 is CASSLSWARGTEAFF. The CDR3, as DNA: TGTGCCAGCAGTTTGTCCTGGGCCCGGGGCACTGAAGCTTTCTTT.

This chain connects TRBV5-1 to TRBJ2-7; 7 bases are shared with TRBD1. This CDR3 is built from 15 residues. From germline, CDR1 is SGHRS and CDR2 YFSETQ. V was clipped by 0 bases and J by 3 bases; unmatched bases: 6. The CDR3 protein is CASSLGDSPNYEQYV. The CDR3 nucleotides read TGCGCCAGCAGCTTGGGGGACAGCCCCAACTACGAGCAGTACGTC.

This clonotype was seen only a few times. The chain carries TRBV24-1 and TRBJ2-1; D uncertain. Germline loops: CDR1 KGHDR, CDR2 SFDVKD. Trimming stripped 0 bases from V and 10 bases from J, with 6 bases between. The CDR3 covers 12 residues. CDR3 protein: CATSDLSSEQFF. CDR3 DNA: TGTGCCACCAGTGATTTGTCCTCCGAGCAGTTCTTC.

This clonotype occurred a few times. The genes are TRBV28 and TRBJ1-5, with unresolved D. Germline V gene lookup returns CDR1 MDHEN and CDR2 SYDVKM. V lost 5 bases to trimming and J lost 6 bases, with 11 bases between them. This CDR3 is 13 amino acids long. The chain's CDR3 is CASSPGVLQPQHF. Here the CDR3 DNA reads TGTGCCAGCAGTCCTGGGGTGCTTCAGCCCCAGCATTTT.

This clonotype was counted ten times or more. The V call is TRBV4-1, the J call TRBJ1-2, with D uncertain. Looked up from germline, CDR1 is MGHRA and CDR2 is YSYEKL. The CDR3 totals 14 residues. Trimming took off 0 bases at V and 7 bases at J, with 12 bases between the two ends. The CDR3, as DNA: TGCGCCAGCAGCCAAGAATGGGGAGAAGGTGGCTACACCTTC. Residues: CASSQEWGEGGYTF.

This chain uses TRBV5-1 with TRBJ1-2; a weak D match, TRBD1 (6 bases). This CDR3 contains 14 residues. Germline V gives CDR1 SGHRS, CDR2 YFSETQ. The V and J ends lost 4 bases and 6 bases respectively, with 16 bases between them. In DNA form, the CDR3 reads TGCGCCAGCAGCGCCTGGGGGGCAGAGGATGGCTACACCTTC. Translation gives CASSAWGAEDGYTF.

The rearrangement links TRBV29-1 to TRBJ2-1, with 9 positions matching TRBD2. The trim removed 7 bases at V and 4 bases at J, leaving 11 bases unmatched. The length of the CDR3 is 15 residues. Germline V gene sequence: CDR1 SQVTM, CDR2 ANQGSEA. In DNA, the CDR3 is TGCAGCGCCCCCCATTCTAGCGGGATATACAATGAGCAGTTCTTC. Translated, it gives CSAPHSSGIYNEQFF.

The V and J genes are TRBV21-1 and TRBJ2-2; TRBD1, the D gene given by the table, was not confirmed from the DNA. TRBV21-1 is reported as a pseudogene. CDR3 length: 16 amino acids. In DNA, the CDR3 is TGTGCCAGCAGCAAAGCCTGGACAGGAAACACCGGGGAGCTGTTTTTT. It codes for CASSKAWTGNTGELFF.

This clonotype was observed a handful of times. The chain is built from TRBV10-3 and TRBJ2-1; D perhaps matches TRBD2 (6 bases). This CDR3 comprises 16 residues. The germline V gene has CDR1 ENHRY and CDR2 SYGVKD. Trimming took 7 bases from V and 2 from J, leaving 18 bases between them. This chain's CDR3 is CAIMRDLQSTYNEQFF. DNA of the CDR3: TGTGCCATCATGCGGGACCTACAATCCACCTACAATGAGCAGTTCTTC.

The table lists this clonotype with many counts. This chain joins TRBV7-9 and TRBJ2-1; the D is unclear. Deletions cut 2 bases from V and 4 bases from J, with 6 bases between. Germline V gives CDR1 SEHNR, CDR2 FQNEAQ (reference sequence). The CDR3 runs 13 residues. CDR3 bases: TGTGCCAGCAGCTTATCACTTTACAATGAGCAGTTCTTC. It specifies CASSLSLYNEQFF. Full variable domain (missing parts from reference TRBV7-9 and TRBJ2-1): DTGVSQNPRHKITKRGQNVTFRCDPISEHNRLYWYRQTLGQGPEFLTYFQNEAQLEKSRLLSDRFSAERPKGSFSTLEIQRTEQGDSAMYLCASSLSLYNEQFFGPGTRLTVL.

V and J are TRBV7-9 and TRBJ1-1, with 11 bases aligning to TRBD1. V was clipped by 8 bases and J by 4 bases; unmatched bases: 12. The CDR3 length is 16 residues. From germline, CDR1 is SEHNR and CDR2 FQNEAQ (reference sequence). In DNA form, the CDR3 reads TGTGCCAGCCGCCTCACGGGGACAGGGGGAGGCACTGAAGCTTTCTTT. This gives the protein CASRLTGTGGGTEAFF. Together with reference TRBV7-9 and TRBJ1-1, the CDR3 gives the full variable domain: DTGVSQNPRHKITKRGQNVTFRCDPISEHNRLYWYRQTLGQGPEFLTYFQNEAQLEKSRLLSDRFSAERPKGSFSTLEIQRTEQGDSAMYLCASRLTGTGGGTEAFFGQGTRLTVV.

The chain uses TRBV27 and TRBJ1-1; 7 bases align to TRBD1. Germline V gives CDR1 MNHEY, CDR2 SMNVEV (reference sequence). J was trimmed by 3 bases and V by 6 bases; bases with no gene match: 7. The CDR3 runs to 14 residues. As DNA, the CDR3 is TGTGCCAGCAGGGCAGGGGGTCCCTACACTGAAGCTTTCTTT. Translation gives CASRAGGPYTEAFF.

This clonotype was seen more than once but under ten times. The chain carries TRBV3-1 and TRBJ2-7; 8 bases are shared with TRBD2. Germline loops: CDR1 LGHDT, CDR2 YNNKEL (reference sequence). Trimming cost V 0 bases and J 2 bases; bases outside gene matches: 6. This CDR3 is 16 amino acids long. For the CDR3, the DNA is TGTGCCAGCAGCCAAGAAGACGGGAGGGTCGCCTACGAGCAGTACTTC. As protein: CASSQEDGRVAYEQYF.

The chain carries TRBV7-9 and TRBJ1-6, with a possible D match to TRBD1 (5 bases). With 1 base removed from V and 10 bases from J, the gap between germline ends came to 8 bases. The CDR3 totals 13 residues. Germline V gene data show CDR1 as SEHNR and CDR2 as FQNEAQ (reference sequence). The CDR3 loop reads CASSLGQISPLHF. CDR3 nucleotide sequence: TGTGCCAGCAGCTTAGGACAGATCTCACCCCTCCACTTT.

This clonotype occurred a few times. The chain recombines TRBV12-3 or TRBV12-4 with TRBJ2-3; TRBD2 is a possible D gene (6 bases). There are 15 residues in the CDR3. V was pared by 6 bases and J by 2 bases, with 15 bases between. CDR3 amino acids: CASSRVAVNTDTQYF. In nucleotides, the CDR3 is TGTGCCAGCAGCCGGGTAGCGGTTAACACAGATACGCAGTATTTT.

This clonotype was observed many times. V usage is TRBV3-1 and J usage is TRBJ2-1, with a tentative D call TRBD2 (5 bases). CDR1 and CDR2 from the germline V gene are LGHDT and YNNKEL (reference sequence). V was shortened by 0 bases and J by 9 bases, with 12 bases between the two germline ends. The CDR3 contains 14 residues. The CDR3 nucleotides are TGTGCCAGCAGCCAAGATCTTTCGGGGAGTGAGCAGTTCTTC. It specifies CASSQDLSGSEQFF.

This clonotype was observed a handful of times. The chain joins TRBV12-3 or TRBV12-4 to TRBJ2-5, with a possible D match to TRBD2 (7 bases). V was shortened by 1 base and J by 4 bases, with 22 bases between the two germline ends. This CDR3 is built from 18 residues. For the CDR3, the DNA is TGTGCCAGCAGTTTAGGCTTGGCTAGCGGAGCGACAGGAGAGACCCAGTACTTC. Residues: CASSLGLASGATGETQYF.

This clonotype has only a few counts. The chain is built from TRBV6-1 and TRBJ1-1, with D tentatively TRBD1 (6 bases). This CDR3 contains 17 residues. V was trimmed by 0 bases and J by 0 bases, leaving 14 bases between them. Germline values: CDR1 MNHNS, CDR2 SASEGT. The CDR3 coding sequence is TGTGCCAGCAGTGAAGCGCTACAGGGTTATATGAACACTGAAGCTTTCTTT. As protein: CASSEALQGYMNTEAFF.

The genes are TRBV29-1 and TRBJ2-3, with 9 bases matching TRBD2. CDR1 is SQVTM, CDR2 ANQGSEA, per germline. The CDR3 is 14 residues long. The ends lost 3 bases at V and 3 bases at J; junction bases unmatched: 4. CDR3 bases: TGCAGCGTTGATGGTAGCGGGGGAACAGATACGCAGTATTTT. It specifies CSVDGSGGTDTQYF.